The source of this T cell receptor (beta chain) is a study of T cells in Graves' hyperthyroidism and ophthalmopathy. A remark on this clonotype: The antigen is unknown.

TCR beta CDR3 sequences were amplified from RNA transcripts. Primed by the HTBI set, a first-round RT-PCR was run on the TCR CDR3. TCRdb reprocessed the multiplex PCR reads with MiXCR, giving one entry per CDR3 protein. The table includes fewer than 450,000 distinct CDR3 sequences, around a sixth detected once. CDR3 length: 16 residues. Germline values: CDR1 DFQATT, CDR2 SNEGSKA (reference sequence). Trimming removed 2 bases at V and 2 bases at J, with 13 bases between. Findings and caveats of the study: The model anticipated ophthalmopathy a median around 6 months pre-onset.

V gene TRBV20-1 combines with J gene TRBJ2-6, with unresolved D. This receptor was obtained from a man between 18 and 35 years old with Graves' ophthalmopathy. The sequenced sample was blood. As DNA, the CDR3 is TGCAGTGCTAGACCCCCCGCTACCCCTGGGGCCAACGTCCTGACTTTC. This sequence encodes CSARPPATPGANVLTF.